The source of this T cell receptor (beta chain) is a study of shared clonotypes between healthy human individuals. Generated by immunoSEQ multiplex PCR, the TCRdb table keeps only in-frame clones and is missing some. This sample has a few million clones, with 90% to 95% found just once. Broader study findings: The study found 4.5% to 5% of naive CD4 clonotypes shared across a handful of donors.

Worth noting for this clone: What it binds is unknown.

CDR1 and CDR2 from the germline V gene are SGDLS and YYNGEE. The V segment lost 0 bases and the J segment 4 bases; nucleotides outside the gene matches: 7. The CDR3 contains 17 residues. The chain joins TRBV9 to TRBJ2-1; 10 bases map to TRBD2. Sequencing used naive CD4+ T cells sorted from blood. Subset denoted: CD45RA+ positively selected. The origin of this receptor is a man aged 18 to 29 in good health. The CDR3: CASSVEPSGGAYNEQFF. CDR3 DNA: TGTGCCAGCAGCGTAGAGCCTAGCGGGGGCGCATACAATGAGCAGTTCTTC.